This entry lists 28 T cell receptor beta chains sequenced from one sample in a study of cytomegalovirus exposure and HLA in healthy donors. Researchers ran the PCR with 60 Vbeta and 13 Jbeta primers. The table came from immunoSEQ multiplex PCR; TCRdb's copy has only in-frame clones and leaves some out. The table counts 180,000 or so clones; roughly 0.7% lies in the top ten. Input material: PBMCs. These receptors all come from a boy aged 5 to 17 in good health and CMV-seronegative.

The chain joins TRBV13 to TRBJ2-3; the match to TRBD2 covers 8 bases. Trimming cost V 1 base and J 2 bases; bases outside gene matches: 5. From germline, CDR1 is PRHDT and CDR2 FYEKMQ (reference sequence). This CDR3 is 16 amino acids long. The DNA for the CDR3 is TGTGCCAGCAGCTTAGAAATCGGGGGGGTCACAGATACGCAGTATTTT. Its protein product is CASSLEIGGVTDTQYF.

The CDR3 nucleotides are TGTGCCAGCAGGCAGGCGGGAGGGGAGTACACCTTC. Translated, it gives CASRQAGGEYTF. This chain links TRBV2 with TRBJ1-2; D is perhaps TRBD1 (5 bases). V lost 6 bases to trimming and J lost 11 bases, with 16 bases between them. CDR1 SNHLY and CDR2 FYNNEI come from the germline V gene. This CDR3 is built from 12 residues.

This sequence joins TRBV18 and TRBJ2-7; tentative D call: TRBD1 (6 bases). The CDR3 length is 14 residues. The V gene lost 4 bases and the J gene lost 0 bases, with 10 bases spanning the gap. The germline V gene encodes CDR1 KGHSH and CDR2 LQKENI. CDR3 nucleotides: TGTGCCAGCTCACTTTCGGACAGCTCCTACGAGCAGTACTTC. This codes for CASSLSDSSYEQYF. The full variable domain, its missing parts supplied by reference TRBV18 and TRBJ2-7, is NAGVMQNPRHLVRRRGQEARLRCSPMKGHSHVYWYRQLPEEGLKFMVYLQKENIIDESGMPKERFSAEFPKEGPSILRIQQVVRGDSAAYFCASSLSDSSYEQYFGPGTRLTVT.

V usage is TRBV9 and J usage is TRBJ1-1; possible D gene TRBD1, 5 bases. The V end was cut by 3 bases, the J end by 1 base, with 10 bases between. Germline lookup yields CDR1 SGDLS and CDR2 YYNGEE. The CDR3 is 14 residues long. The CDR3 DNA reads TGTGCCAGCAGCGCGGACGGGGGGAACACTGAAGCTTTCTTT. Residues: CASSADGGNTEAFF.

The chain employs TRBV5-1 and TRBJ2-1; no reliable D call. CDR1 is SGHRS, CDR2 YFSETQ, per germline. Between the trimmed V and J ends, which lost 3 bases and 5 bases, there was a span of 12 bases. This CDR3 is 14 amino acids long. In nucleotides, the CDR3 is TGCGCCAGCAGCTCACCAGACACCAACAATGAGCAGTTCTTC. This gives the protein CASSSPDTNNEQFF.

The chain has TRBV29-1 and TRBJ1-1; D is undetermined. The V gene's germline CDR1 is SQVTM and CDR2 ANQGSEA. CDR3 size: 12 residues. The V end lost 2 bases, the J end lost 11 bases, and 15 bases lay between the germline ends. CDR3 loop: CSVEPRFPVAFF. CDR3 DNA sequence: TGCAGCGTTGAACCCCGGTTCCCCGTGGCTTTCTTT.

The chain carries TRBV2 and TRBJ2-2, with D possibly being TRBD1 (7 bases). Trimming cost V 7 bases and J 6 bases, with 12 bases left between them. Germline CDR1 is SNHLY and CDR2 is FYNNEI. The CDR3 has 13 residues. The DNA of the CDR3 is TGTGCCAGCACCACCAGGGGGGCCGGGGAGCTGTTTTTT. It is translated as CASTTRGAGELFF.

The V and J genes are TRBV5-4 and TRBJ2-3; the match to TRBD1 covers 7 bases. Germline CDR1 is SGHNT and CDR2 is YYREEE (reference sequence). This CDR3 region has 16 residues. V was clipped by 5 bases and J by 1 base; unmatched bases: 10. The chain's CDR3 is CASRWTGSSGTDTQYF. The CDR3 nucleotides are TGTGCCAGCAGATGGACAGGTAGTAGTGGCACAGATACGCAGTATTTT.

J is TRBJ1-5 and V is TRBV6-5; a weak D match, TRBD1 (5 bases). CDR3 length: 13 residues. Trimming removed 2 bases from V and 9 bases from J, with 11 bases in between. CDR1 is MNHEY, CDR2 SVGAGI, per germline. The DNA of the CDR3 is TGTGCCAGCAGTTACCGGGGACTGATGCCCCAGCATTTT. Protein: CASSYRGLMPQHF.

The chain joins TRBV5-1 to TRBJ2-5; the D gene is possibly TRBD1 (5 bases). V gave up 5 bases and J gave up 13 bases, with 18 bases separating them. Germline V gene sequence: CDR1 SGHRS, CDR2 YFSETQ. This CDR3 contains 12 residues. CDR3 sequence (DNA): TGCGCCAGCAGTTTTGAAGGGGCGAAGCGGTACTTC. This encodes CASSFEGAKRYF.

The V gene is TRBV4-1, the J gene TRBJ2-3, with TRBD2 matching 12 bases. J was trimmed by 3 bases and V by 2 bases; bases with no gene match: 9. The CDR3 runs 18 residues. CDR1 MGHRA and CDR2 YSYEKL come from the germline V gene. CDR3 coding DNA: TGCGCCAGCAGCCAAAAAGGTCAGGGGACTAGCGGGACAGATACGCAGTATTTT. Amino acids: CASSQKGQGTSGTDTQYF.

The V gene is TRBV7-2, the J gene TRBJ2-2; perhaps TRBD2 as D (7 bases). The CDR3 covers 15 residues. The V gene's germline CDR1 is SGHTA and CDR2 FQGNSA. The V and J ends lost 8 bases and 2 bases respectively, with 15 bases between them. CDR3 loop: CASGGALTNTGELFF. The CDR3 DNA follows: TGTGCCAGCGGGGGGGCGCTTACAAACACCGGGGAGCTGTTTTTT.

V usage is TRBV18 and J usage is TRBJ1-2; possible D gene TRBD1, 6 bases. The germline V gene has CDR1 KGHSH and CDR2 LQKENI. V was clipped by 0 bases and J by 7 bases, with 12 bases between them. CDR3 length equals 14 residues. The DNA for the CDR3 is TGTGCCAGCTCACCACCGACAGGTGTAGGTGGCTACACCTTC. This codes for CASSPPTGVGGYTF.

V gene TRBV14 combines with J gene TRBJ2-7; TRBD1 agrees at 7 bases. Trimming took 2 bases from V and 3 from J; bases not matched to a gene: 4. Germline loops: CDR1 SGHDN, CDR2 FVKESK. This CDR3 has 14 amino acids. The CDR3: CASSQSWDSYEQYF. CDR3 nucleotide sequence: TGTGCCAGCAGCCAATCCTGGGACAGCTACGAGCAGTACTTC.

The chain employs TRBV7-2 and TRBJ2-6, with a possible D match to TRBD2 (5 bases). Trimming removed 3 bases from V and 1 base from J, with 7 bases in between. The CDR3 covers 15 residues. CDR1 and CDR2 from the germline V gene are SGHTA and FQGNSA. Here the CDR3 reads CASSFRESGANVLTF. The DNA of the CDR3 is TGTGCCAGCAGCTTTCGGGAATCTGGGGCCAACGTCCTGACTTTC.

This chain connects TRBV19 to TRBJ2-7; 9 bases are shared with TRBD1. Germline assignment: CDR1 LNHDA and CDR2 SQIVND (reference sequence). The trim removed 4 bases at V and 4 bases at J, leaving 5 bases unmatched. The CDR3 consists of 14 residues. CDR3 protein: CASSKRTGAYEQYF. Here the CDR3 DNA reads TGTGCCAGTAGTAAACGGACAGGGGCGTACGAGCAGTACTTC.

This chain uses TRBV7-9 with TRBJ2-6; no reliable D call. This CDR3 comprises 15 residues. CDR1 and CDR2 (germline): SEHNR, FQNEAQ (reference sequence). Trimming shortened V by 5 bases and J by 3 bases, and 11 bases separated the two germline ends. The chain's CDR3 is CASSVTESGANVLTF. In nucleotides, the CDR3 is TGTGCCAGCAGCGTGACTGAGAGTGGGGCCAACGTCCTGACTTTC.

The chain has TRBV30 and TRBJ2-1; 8 bases are a match to TRBD2. V shed 3 bases and J 4 bases; nucleotides not matched to a gene: 5. The CDR3 is 14 residues long. CDR1 is GTSNPN and CDR2 is SVGIG in the germline V gene (reference sequence). In nucleotides, the CDR3 is TGTGCCTGGAGCGGGGGGGCCGGGTACAATGAGCAGTTCTTC. It specifies CAWSGGAGYNEQFF.

This rearrangement joins TRBV5-1 to TRBJ2-7, with TRBD2 identical over 9 bases. The CDR3 is made up of 16 amino acids. The V gene end was trimmed by 1 base and the J gene end by 4 bases; junction bases not matched to a gene: 9. Germline-derived CDR1 and CDR2 are SGHRS and YFSETQ. Here the CDR3 reads CASSLNLLAGLYEQYF. Written as DNA, the CDR3 is TGCGCCAGCAGCTTGAACCTACTAGCGGGCCTGTACGAGCAGTACTTC.

V usage is TRBV27 and J usage is TRBJ2-7, with TRBD2 matching 13 bases. V was pared by 3 bases and J by 3 bases, with 5 bases of the junction left unmatched. Germline V CDR1 and CDR2: MNHEY, SMNVEV (reference sequence). The CDR3 totals 16 residues. The CDR3, as DNA: TGTGCCAGCAGTTTCGGACTAGCGGGGGCTAACTACGAGCAGTACTTC. It yields the protein CASSFGLAGANYEQYF.

The genes are TRBV19 and TRBJ2-1; 10 nucleotides agree with TRBD1. Germline CDR1 is LNHDA and CDR2 is SQIVND (reference sequence). With 3 bases clipped from V and 7 bases from J, the junction kept 6 bases outside the gene matches. The CDR3 extends over 15 amino acids. In DNA, the CDR3 is TGTGCCAGTAGTATCCGGGACAGGGGTGGGAATGAGCAGTTCTTC. Its translation is CASSIRDRGGNEQFF.

The chain is built from TRBV5-1 and TRBJ1-2, with D possibly TRBD1 on 6 matching bases. CDR1 and CDR2 from the germline V gene are SGHRS and YFSETQ. This CDR3 spans 16 amino acids. The germline V and J ends were trimmed by 4 bases and 6 bases, with 22 bases remaining between them. Written as DNA, the CDR3 is TGCGCCAGCAGCCCCGAAGTGGGGGCGACCTTCAATGGCTACACCTTC. It codes for CASSPEVGATFNGYTF.

The chain employs TRBV6-6 and TRBJ2-3, with D possibly TRBD1 on 6 matching bases. The CDR3 runs to 14 residues. Germline CDR1 is MNHNY and CDR2 is SVGAGI (reference sequence). V was cut by 4 bases and J by 2 bases, with 10 bases left in between. CDR3: CASSSRQATDTQYF. The CDR3 nucleotides are TGTGCCAGCAGTTCCCGACAGGCCACAGATACGCAGTATTTT.

The J gene is TRBJ1-3, the V gene TRBV4-3; 7 positions agree with TRBD1. Germline trimming cut 1 base from V and 4 bases from J; bases unmatched to any gene: 10. The CDR3 contains 17 residues. The germline CDR1 and CDR2 sequences are LGHNA and YSLEER. CDR3 in amino acids: CASSQGSTGTSGNTIYF. In nucleotides, the CDR3 is TGCGCCAGCAGCCAAGGCTCGACAGGGACATCCGGAAACACCATATATTTT.

The rearrangement uses TRBV4-1 and TRBJ2-7; 8 nucleotides agree with TRBD2. J was trimmed by 4 bases and V by 8 bases; bases with no gene match: 13. Germline values: CDR1 MGHRA, CDR2 YSYEKL. There are 15 residues in the CDR3. The CDR3, as DNA: TGCGCCAGCTCTAGGGCGGGGGGAGAGGGGTACGAGCAGTACTTC. As protein: CASSRAGGEGYEQYF.

The rearrangement links TRBV11-2 to TRBJ2-5; 12 nucleotides match TRBD1. The CDR3 is made up of 17 amino acids. Germline CDR1 and CDR2: SGHAT and FQNNGV. The trim removed 6 bases at V and 5 bases at J, leaving 13 bases unmatched. CDR3 DNA sequence: TGTGCCAGCAGTATACCCCCGGGACAGGGGGCGCATGAGACCCAGTACTTC. This gives the protein CASSIPPGQGAHETQYF. Full variable domain (missing parts from reference TRBV11-2 and TRBJ2-5): EAGVAQSPRYKIIEKRQSVAFWCNPISGHATLYWYQQILGQGPKLLIQFQNNGVVDDSQLPKDRFSAERLKGVDSTLKIQPAKLEDSAVYLCASSIPPGQGAHETQYFGPGTRLLVL.

V gene TRBV19 combines with J gene TRBJ2-3, with 13 positions matching TRBD2. Losses at the gene ends were 3 bases for V and 6 bases for J; bases not matched to a gene: 6. CDR1 is LNHDA and CDR2 is SQIVND in the germline V gene (reference sequence). The CDR3 length is 16 residues. CDR3 in DNA: TGTGCCAGTAGTATTGTACTAGCGGGAGGGCTGGATACGCAGTATTTT. Amino acid sequence: CASSIVLAGGLDTQYF.

The chain joins TRBV7-9 to TRBJ2-3; TRBD2 is a possible D gene (5 bases). This CDR3 region has 16 residues. V lost 1 base and J lost 6, with 17 bases in between. Germline V gene data show CDR1 as SEHNR and CDR2 as FQNEAQ (reference sequence). CDR3 region: CASSLEHPVGKDTQYF. CDR3 bases: TGTGCCAGCAGCTTAGAGCACCCTGTCGGGAAGGATACGCAGTATTTT. Drawing the rest from reference TRBV7-9 and TRBJ2-3, the complete variable domain is DTGVSQNPRHKITKRGQNVTFRCDPISEHNRLYWYRQTLGQGPEFLTYFQNEAQLEKSRLLSDRFSAERPKGSFSTLEIQRTEQGDSAMYLCASSLEHPVGKDTQYFGPGTRLTVL.